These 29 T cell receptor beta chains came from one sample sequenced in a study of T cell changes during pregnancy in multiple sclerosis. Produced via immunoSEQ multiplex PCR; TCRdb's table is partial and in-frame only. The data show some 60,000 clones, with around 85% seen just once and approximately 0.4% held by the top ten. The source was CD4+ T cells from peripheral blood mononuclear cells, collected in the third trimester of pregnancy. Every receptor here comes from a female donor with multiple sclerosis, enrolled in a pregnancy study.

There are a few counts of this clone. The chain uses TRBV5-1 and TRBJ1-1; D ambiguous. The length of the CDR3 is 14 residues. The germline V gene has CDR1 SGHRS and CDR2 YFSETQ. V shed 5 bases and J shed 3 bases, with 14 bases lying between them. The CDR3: CASSPRGSDTEAFF. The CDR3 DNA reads TGCGCCAGCAGTCCTCGGGGTTCTGACACTGAAGCTTTCTTT.

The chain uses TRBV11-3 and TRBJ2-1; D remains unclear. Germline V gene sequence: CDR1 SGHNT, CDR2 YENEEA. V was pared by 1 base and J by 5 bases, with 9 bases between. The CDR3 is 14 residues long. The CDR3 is CASSLAGLNNEQFF. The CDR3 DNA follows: TGTGCCAGCAGCTTAGCAGGTCTTAACAATGAGCAGTTCTTC.

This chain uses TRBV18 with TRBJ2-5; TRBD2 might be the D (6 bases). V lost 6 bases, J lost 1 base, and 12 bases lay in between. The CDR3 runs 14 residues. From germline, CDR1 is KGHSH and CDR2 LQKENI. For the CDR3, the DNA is TGTGCCAGCTCTCCGCCGGGGGTCCAAGAGACCCAGTACTTC. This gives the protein CASSPPGVQETQYF.

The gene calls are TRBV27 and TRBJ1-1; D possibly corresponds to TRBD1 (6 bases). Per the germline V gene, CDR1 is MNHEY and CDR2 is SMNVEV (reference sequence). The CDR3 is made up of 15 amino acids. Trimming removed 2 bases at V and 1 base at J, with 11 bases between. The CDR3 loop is CASSLRWGPNTEAFF. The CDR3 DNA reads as TGTGCCAGCAGTTTAAGGTGGGGGCCGAACACTGAAGCTTTCTTT.

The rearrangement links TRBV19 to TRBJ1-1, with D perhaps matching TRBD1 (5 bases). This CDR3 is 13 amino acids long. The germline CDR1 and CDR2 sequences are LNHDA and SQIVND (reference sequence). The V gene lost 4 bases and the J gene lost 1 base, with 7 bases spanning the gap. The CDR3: CASSTQGNTEAFF. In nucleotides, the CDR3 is TGTGCCAGTAGTACCCAGGGGAACACTGAAGCTTTCTTT.

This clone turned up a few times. The CDR3 bases are TGTGCCAGCCGGACAGGGTCGGGCTATGGCTACACCTTC. Translating gives CASRTGSGYGYTF. The chain couples TRBV6-1 to TRBJ1-2, with 8 bases fitting TRBD1. This CDR3 is built from 13 residues. Germline CDR1 reads MNHNS; CDR2 reads SASEGT. V gave up 8 bases and J gave up 4 bases; unmatched junction bases: 6.

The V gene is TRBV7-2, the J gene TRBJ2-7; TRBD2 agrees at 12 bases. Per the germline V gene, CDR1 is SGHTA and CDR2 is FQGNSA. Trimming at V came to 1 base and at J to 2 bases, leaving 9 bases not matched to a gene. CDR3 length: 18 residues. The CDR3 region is CASSLEGTSGFLPYEQYF. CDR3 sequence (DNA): TGTGCCAGCAGCTTAGAAGGGACTAGCGGGTTCCTACCCTACGAGCAGTACTTC.

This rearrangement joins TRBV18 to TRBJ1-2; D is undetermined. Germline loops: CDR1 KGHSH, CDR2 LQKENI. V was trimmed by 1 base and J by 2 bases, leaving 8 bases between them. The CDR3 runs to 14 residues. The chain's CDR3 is CASSPLARNYGYTF. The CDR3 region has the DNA TGTGCCAGCTCACCACTGGCCAGGAACTATGGCTACACCTTC.

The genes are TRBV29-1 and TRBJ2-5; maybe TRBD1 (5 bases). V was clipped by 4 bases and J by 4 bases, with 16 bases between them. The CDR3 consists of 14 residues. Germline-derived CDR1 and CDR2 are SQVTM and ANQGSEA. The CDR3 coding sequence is TGCAGCGTTGCTTGGTGGCAGGGCGCAGAGACCCAGTACTTC. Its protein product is CSVAWWQGAETQYF.

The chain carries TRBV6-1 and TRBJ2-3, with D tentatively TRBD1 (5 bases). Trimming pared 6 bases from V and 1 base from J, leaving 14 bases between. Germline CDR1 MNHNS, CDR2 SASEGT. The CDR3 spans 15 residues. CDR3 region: CASSATDGRTDTQYF. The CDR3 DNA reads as TGTGCCAGCAGCGCGACAGATGGGCGCACAGATACGCAGTATTTT.

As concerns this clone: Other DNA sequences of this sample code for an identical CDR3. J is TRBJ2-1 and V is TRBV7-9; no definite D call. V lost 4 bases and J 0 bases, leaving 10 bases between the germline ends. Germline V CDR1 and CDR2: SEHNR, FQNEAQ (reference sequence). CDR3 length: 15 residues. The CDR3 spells CASSSFLSSYNEQFF. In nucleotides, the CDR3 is TGTGCCAGCAGCTCATTCTTGAGCTCCTACAATGAGCAGTTCTTC.

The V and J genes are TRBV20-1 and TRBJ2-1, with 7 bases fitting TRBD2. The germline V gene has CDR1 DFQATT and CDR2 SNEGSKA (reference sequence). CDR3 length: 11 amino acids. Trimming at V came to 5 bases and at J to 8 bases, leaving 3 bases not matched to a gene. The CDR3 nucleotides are TGCAGTGCTGGGGGGGTCGATGAGCAGTTCTTC. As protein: CSAGGVDEQFF.

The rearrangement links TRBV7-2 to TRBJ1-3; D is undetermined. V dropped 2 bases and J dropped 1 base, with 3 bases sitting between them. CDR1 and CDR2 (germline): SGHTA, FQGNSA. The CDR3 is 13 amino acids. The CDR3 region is CASSLSSGNTIYF. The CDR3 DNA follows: TGTGCCAGCAGCTTATCGTCTGGAAACACCATATATTTT.

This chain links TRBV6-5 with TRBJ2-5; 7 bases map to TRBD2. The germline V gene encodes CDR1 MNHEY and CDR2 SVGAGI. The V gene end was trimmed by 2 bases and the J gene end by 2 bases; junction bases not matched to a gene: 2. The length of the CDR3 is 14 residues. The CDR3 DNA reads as TGTGCCAGCAGTTACGCGGGGGTACAAGAGACCCAGTACTTC. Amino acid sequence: CASSYAGVQETQYF.

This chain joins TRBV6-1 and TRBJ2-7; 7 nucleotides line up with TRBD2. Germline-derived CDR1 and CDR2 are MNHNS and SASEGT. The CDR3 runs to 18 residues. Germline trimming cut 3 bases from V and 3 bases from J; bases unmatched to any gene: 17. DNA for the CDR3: TGTGCCAGCAGTGATGGGAAGATTGGCGGGAGAAGCAGCTACGAGCAGTACTTC. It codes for CASSDGKIGGRSSYEQYF.

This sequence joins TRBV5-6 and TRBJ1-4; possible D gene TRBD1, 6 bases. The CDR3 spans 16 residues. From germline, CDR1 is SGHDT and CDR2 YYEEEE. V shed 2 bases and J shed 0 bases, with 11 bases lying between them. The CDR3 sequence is CASSFGQLATNEKLFF. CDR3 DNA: TGTGCCAGCAGCTTTGGACAGCTTGCAACTAATGAAAAACTGTTTTTT.

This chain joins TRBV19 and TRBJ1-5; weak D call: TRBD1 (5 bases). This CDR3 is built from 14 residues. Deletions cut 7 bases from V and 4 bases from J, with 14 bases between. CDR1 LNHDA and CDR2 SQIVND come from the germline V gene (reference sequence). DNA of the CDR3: TGTGCCAGTAATGCCAGGCGGGGGAATCAGCCCCAGCATTTT. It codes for CASNARRGNQPQHF.

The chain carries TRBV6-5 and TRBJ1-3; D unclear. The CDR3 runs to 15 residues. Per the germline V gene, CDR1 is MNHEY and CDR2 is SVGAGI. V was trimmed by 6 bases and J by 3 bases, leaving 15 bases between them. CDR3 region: CASRRDTARGNTIYF. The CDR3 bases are TGTGCCAGCAGGAGGGATACGGCGCGTGGAAACACCATATATTTT.

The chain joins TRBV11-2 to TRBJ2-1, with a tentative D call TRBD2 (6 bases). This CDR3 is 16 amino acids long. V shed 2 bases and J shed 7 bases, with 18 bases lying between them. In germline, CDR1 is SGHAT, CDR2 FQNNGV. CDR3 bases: TGTGCCAGCAGCTTAAGCGGGCCCCAAATTGGGAATGAGCAGTTCTTC. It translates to CASSLSGPQIGNEQFF.

DNA of the CDR3: TGTGCCAGCAGCCCGGTCGGGGGGCTAGGAGAGCAGTACTTC. Protein sequence: CASSPVGGLGEQYF. The rearrangement joins TRBV7-2 to TRBJ2-7; TRBD2 might be the D (7 bases). The germline V and J ends were trimmed by 5 bases and 7 bases, with 18 bases remaining between them. The V gene's germline CDR1 is SGHTA and CDR2 FQGNSA. The CDR3 loop spans 14 amino acids.

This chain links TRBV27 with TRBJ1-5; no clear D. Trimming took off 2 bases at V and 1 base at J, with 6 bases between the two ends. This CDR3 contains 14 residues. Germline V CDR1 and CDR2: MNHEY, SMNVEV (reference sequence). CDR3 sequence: CASSLSSSNQPQHF. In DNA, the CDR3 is TGTGCCAGCAGTTTAAGCTCGAGCAATCAGCCCCAGCATTTT.

The CDR3 loop reads CASSQDRSRGQKETQYF. CDR3 coding DNA: TGTGCCAGCAGCCAAGATCGAAGCAGGGGACAAAAAGAGACCCAGTACTTC. The chain carries TRBV14 and TRBJ2-5, with D possibly being TRBD1 (6 bases). Deletions cut 0 bases from V and 3 bases from J, with 17 bases between. The germline V gene has CDR1 SGHDN and CDR2 FVKESK. The CDR3 runs 17 residues.

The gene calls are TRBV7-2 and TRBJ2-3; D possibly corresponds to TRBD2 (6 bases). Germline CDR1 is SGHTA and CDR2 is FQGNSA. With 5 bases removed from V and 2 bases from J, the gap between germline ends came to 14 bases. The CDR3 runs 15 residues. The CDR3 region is CASSLLTSSTDTQYF. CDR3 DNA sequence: TGTGCCAGCAGCCTCCTGACTAGTTCCACAGATACGCAGTATTTT.

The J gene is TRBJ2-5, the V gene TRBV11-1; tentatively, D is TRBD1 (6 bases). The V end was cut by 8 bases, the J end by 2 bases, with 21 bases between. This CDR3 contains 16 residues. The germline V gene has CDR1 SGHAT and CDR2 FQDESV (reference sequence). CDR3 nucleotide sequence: TGTGCCAGCCGAACATCCAGGGGAAGGGCACAAGAGACCCAGTACTTC. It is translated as CASRTSRGRAQETQYF.

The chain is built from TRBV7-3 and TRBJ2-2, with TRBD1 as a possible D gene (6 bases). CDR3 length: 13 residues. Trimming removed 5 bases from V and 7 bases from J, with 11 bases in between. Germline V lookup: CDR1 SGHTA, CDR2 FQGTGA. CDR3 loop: CASSPLGGGELFF. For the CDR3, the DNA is TGTGCCAGCAGCCCCCTAGGGGGCGGGGAGCTGTTTTTT. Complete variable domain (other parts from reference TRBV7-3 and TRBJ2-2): GAGVSQTPSNKVTEKGKYVELRCDPISGHTALYWYRQSLGQGPEFLIYFQGTGAADDSGLPNDRFFAVRPEGSVSTLKIQRTERGDSAVYLCASSPLGGGELFFGEGSRLTVL.

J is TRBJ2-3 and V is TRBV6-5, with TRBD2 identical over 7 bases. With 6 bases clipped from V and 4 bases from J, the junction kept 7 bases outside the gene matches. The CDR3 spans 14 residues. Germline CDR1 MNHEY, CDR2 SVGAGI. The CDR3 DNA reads TGTGCCAGCAGGGCGGGAGTCTCAGCAGATACGCAGTATTTT. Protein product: CASRAGVSADTQYF.

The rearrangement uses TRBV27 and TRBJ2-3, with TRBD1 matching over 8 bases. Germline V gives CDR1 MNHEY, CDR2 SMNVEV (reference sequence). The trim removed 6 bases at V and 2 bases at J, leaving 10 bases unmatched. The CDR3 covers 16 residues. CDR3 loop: CASSLERTGYTDTQYF. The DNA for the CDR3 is TGTGCCAGCAGCCTCGAACGGACAGGGTACACAGATACGCAGTATTTT.

In DNA form, the CDR3 reads TGTGCCAGCAGTCCTAGCGAAGAGGTGGATGAGCAGTTCTTC. Protein: CASSPSEEVDEQFF. The J gene is TRBJ2-1, the V gene TRBV6-4, with TRBD2 as a possible D gene (6 bases). Trimming took off 5 bases at V and 8 bases at J, with 16 bases between the two ends. Per germline, CDR1 MRHNA and CDR2 SNTAGT. The CDR3 is made up of 14 amino acids.

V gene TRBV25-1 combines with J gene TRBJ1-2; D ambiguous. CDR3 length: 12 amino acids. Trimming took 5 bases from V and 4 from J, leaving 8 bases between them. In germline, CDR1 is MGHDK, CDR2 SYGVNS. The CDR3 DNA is TGTGCCAGCAGTCAGGATACCTATGGCTACACCTTC. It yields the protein CASSQDTYGYTF.